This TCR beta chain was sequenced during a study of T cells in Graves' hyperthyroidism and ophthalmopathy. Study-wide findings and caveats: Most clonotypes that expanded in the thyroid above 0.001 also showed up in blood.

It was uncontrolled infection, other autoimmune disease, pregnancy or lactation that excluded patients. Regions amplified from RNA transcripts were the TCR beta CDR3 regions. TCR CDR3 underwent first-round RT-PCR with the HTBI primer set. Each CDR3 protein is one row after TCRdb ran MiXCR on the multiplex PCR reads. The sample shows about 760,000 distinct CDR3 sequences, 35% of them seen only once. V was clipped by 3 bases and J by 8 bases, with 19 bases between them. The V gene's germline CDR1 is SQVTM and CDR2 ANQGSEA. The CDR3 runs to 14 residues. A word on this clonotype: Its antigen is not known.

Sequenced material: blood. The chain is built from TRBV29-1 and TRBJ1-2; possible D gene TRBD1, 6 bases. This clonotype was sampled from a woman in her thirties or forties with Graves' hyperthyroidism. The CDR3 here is CSVDDGGVYSGYTF. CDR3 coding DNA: TGCAGCGTTGACGACGGGGGCGTTTATTCCGGCTACACCTTC.